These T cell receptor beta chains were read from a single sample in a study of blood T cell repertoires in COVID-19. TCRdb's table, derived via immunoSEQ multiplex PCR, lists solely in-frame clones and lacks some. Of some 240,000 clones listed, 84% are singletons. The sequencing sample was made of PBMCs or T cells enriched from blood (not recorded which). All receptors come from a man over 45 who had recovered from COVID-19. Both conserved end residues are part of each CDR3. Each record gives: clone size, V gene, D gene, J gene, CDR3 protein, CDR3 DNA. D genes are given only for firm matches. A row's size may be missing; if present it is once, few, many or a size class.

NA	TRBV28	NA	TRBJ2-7	CASSLPTWGAILYEQYF	TGTGCCAGCAGTTTACCAACTTGGGGCGCGATCTTATACGAGCAGTACTTC
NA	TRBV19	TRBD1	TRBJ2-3	CASSIGTGEGTDTQYF	TGTGCCAGTAGTATAGGGACAGGGGAAGGGACAGATACGCAGTATTTT
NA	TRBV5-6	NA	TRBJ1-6	CASMGGQHYNSPLHF	TGTGCCAGCATGGGTGGACAGCACTATAATTCACCCCTCCACTTT
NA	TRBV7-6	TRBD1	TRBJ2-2	CASSLAPKSGTGVTGELFF	TGTGCCAGCAGCTTAGCGCCAAAGTCCGGGACAGGAGTCACCGGGGAGCTGTTTTTT
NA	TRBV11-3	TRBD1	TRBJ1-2	CASSPNSGQGLYGYTF	TGTGCCAGCAGCCCCAACTCCGGACAGGGGTTGTATGGCTACACCTTC
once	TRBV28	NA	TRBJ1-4	CASSSPDSDEKLFF	TGTGCCAGCTCCTCTCCGGATAGCGATGAAAAACTGTTTTTT
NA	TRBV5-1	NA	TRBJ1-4	CASSYREGTNEKLFF	TGCGCCAGCAGCTACCGGGAAGGAACTAATGAAAAACTGTTTTTT
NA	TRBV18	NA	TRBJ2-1	CASSPPSRGVNNEQFF	TGTGCCAGCTCACCACCGTCGCGCGGGGTAAACAATGAGCAGTTCTTC
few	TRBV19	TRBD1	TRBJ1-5	CASSIEPGQGFNQPQHF	TGTGCCAGTAGTATAGAGCCGGGACAGGGATTCAATCAGCCCCAGCATTTT
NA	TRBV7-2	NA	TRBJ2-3	CASSLVFSTDTQYF	TGTGCCAGCAGCTTAGTATTCAGCACAGATACGCAGTATTTT
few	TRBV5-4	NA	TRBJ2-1	CASSLPTVNEQFF	TGTGCCAGCAGCCTCCCGACAGTCAATGAGCAGTTCTTC
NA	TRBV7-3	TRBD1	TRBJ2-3	CASSFDGDRATDTQYF	TGTGCCAGCAGCTTCGACGGGGACAGGGCAACAGATACGCAGTATTTT
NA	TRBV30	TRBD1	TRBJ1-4	CAWGQGVHEKLFF	TGTGCCTGGGGACAGGGCGTACATGAAAAACTGTTTTTT
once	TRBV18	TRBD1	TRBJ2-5	CASSPGGQGGETQYF	TGTGCCAGCTCACCCGGGGGACAGGGAGGAGAGACCCAGTACTTC
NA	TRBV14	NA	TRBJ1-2	CASSHLVDTYGYTF	TGTGCCAGCAGCCATCTGGTAGACACCTATGGCTACACCTTC
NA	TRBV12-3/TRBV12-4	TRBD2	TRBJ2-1	CASSFQREEQFF	TGTGCCAGCAGTTTTCAGCGGGAAGAGCAGTTCTTC
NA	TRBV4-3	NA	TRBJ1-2	CASSQDPAVPYGYTF	TGCGCCAGCAGCCAAGATCCAGCGGTTCCCTATGGCTACACCTTC
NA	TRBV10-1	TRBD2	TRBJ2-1	CASSETSGSSYNEQFF	TGCGCCAGCAGTGAGACGAGCGGGAGCTCCTACAATGAGCAGTTCTTC
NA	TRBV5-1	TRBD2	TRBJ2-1	CASSFRLAGGRNEQFF	TGCGCCAGCAGCTTCCGACTAGCGGGAGGAAGAAATGAGCAGTTCTTC
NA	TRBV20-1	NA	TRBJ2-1	CSASGLEHPYNEQFF	TGCAGTGCTAGTGGTTTGGAGCACCCCTACAATGAGCAGTTCTTC
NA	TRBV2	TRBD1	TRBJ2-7	CASRGTGTSEQYF	TGTGCCAGCAGGGGGACAGGTACCAGCGAGCAGTACTTC
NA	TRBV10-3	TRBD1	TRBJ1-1	CAISVQGAGAFF	TGTGCCATCAGTGTTCAGGGGGCGGGAGCTTTCTTT
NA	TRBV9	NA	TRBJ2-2	CASSSQIRGGIGELFF	TGTGCCAGCAGCTCCCAAATCAGAGGGGGAATTGGGGAGCTGTTTTTT
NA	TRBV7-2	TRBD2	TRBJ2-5	CASSSGLAGETQYF	TGTGCCAGCAGCTCCGGACTAGCGGGAGAGACCCAGTACTTC
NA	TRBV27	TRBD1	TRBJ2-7	CASSYTGVIYEQYF	TGTGCCAGCAGTTATACAGGGGTGATCTACGAGCAGTACTTC
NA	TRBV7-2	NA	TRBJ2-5	CASSLAVGSGGETQYF	TGTGCCAGCAGCTTAGCGGTGGGTAGCGGAGGGGAGACCCAGTACTTC
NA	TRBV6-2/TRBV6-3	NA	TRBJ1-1	CASSYLTEREAFF	TGTGCCAGCAGTTACCTGACAGAACGCGAAGCTTTCTTT
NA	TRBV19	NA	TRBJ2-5	CASSITGGGETQYF	TGTGCCAGTAGTATTACAGGGGGGGGAGAGACCCAGTACTTC
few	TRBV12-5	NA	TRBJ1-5	CASGFLTGSNQPQHF	TGTGCTAGTGGTTTTCTGACAGGTAGCAATCAGCCCCAGCATTTT
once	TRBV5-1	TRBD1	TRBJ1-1	CASRDRVANTEAFF	TGCGCCAGCAGGGACAGGGTAGCGAACACTGAAGCTTTCTTT
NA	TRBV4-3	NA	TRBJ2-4	CASSQDLRLANIQYF	TGCGCCAGCAGCCAAGATCTCCGGCTAGCTAACATTCAGTACTTC
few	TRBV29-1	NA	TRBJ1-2	CSVREQTTYGYTF	TGCAGCGTCCGGGAACAGACCACCTATGGCTACACCTTC
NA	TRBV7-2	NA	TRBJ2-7	CASSRRSGQTYEQYF	TGTGCCAGCAGTCGTCGCTCGGGACAAACCTACGAGCAGTACTTC
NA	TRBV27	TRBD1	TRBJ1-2	CASSSATGALYYGYTF	TGTGCCAGCAGCTCCGCTACAGGGGCCCTCTACTATGGCTACACCTTC
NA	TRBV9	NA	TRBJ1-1	CASSASPQVDTEAFF	TGTGCCAGCAGCGCGAGCCCCCAGGTGGACACTGAAGCTTTCTTT
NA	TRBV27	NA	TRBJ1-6	CASSRGPARARYNSPLHF	TGTGCCAGCAGCAGGGGCCCTGCCAGGGCACGATATAATTCACCCCTCCACTTT
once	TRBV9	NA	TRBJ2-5	CASSVDSGEETQYF	TGTGCCAGCAGCGTGGACTCCGGTGAAGAGACCCAGTACTTC
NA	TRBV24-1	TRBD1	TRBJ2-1	CATSATGTGRFNEQFF	TGTGCCACCAGTGCCACCGGGACAGGGAGATTCAATGAGCAGTTCTTC
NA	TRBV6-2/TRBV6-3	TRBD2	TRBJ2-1	CASSGGVDYKSYNEQFF	TGTGCCAGCAGTGGGGGGGTGGACTACAAATCTTACAATGAGCAGTTCTTC
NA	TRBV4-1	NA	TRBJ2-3	CASSQVSDTQYF	TGCGCCAGCAGCCAAGTGTCGGATACGCAGTATTTT
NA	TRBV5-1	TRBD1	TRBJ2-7	CASSFTGTGTSVQYF	TGCGCCAGCAGCTTTACCGGGACAGGCACATCGGTGCAGTACTTC
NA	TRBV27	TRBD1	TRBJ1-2	CASSFGTGYGYTF	TGTGCCAGCAGTTTCGGGACAGGCTATGGCTACACCTTC